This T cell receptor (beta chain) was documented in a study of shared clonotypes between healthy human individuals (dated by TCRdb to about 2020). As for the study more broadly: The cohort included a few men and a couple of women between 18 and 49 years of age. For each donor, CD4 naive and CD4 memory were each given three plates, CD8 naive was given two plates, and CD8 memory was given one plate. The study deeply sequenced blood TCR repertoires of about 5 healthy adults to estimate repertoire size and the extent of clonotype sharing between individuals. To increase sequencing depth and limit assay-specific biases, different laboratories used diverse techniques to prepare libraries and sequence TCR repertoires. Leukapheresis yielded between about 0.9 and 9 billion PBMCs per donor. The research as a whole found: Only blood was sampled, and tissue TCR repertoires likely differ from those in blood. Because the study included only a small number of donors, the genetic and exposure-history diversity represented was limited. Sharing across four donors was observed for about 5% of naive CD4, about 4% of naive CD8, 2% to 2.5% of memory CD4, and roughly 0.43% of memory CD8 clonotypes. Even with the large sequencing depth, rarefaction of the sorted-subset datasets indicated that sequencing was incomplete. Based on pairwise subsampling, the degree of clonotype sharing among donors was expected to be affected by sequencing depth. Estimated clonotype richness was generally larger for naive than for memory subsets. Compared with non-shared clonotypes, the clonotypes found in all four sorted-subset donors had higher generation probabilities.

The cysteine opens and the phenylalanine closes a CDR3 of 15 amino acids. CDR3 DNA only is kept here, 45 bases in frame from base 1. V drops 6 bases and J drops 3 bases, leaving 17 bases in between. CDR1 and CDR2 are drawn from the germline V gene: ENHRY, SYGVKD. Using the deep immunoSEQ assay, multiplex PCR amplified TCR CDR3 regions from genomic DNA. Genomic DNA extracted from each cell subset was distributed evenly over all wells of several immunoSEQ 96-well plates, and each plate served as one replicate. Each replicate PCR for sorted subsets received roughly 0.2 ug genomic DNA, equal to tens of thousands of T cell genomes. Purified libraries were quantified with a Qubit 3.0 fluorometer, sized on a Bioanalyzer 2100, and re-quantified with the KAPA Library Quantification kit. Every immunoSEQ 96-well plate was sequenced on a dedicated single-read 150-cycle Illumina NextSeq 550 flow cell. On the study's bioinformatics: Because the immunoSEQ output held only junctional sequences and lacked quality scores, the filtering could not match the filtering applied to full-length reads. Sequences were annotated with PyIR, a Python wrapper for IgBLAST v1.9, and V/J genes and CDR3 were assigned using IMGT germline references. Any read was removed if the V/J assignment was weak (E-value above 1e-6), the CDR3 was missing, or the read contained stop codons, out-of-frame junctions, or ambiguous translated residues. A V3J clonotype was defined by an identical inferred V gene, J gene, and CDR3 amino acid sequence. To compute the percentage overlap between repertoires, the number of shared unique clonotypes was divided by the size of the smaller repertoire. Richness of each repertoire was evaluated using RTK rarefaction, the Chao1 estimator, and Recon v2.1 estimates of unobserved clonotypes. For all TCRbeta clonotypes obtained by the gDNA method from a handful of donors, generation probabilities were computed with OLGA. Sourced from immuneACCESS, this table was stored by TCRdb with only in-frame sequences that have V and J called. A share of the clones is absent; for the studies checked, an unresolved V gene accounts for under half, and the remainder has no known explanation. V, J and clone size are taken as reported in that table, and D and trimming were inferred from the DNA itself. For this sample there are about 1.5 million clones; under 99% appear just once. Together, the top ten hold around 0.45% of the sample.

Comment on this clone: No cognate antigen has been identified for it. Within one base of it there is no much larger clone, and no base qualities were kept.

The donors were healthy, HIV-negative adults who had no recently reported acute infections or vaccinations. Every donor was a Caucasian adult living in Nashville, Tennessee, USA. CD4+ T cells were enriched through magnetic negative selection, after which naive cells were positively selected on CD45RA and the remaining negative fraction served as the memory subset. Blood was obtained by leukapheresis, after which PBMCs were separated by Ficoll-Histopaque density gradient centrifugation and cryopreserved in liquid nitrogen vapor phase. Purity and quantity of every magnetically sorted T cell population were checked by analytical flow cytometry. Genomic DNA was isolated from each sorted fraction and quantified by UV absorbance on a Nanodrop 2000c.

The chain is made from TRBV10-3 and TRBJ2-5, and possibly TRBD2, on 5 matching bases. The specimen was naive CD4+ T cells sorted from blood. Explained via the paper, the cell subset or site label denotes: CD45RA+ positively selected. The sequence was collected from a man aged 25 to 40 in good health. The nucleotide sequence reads TGTGCCATCAGGGACTTGAACCGCGGAGAAGAGACCCAGTACTTC. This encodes CAIRDLNRGEETQYF.